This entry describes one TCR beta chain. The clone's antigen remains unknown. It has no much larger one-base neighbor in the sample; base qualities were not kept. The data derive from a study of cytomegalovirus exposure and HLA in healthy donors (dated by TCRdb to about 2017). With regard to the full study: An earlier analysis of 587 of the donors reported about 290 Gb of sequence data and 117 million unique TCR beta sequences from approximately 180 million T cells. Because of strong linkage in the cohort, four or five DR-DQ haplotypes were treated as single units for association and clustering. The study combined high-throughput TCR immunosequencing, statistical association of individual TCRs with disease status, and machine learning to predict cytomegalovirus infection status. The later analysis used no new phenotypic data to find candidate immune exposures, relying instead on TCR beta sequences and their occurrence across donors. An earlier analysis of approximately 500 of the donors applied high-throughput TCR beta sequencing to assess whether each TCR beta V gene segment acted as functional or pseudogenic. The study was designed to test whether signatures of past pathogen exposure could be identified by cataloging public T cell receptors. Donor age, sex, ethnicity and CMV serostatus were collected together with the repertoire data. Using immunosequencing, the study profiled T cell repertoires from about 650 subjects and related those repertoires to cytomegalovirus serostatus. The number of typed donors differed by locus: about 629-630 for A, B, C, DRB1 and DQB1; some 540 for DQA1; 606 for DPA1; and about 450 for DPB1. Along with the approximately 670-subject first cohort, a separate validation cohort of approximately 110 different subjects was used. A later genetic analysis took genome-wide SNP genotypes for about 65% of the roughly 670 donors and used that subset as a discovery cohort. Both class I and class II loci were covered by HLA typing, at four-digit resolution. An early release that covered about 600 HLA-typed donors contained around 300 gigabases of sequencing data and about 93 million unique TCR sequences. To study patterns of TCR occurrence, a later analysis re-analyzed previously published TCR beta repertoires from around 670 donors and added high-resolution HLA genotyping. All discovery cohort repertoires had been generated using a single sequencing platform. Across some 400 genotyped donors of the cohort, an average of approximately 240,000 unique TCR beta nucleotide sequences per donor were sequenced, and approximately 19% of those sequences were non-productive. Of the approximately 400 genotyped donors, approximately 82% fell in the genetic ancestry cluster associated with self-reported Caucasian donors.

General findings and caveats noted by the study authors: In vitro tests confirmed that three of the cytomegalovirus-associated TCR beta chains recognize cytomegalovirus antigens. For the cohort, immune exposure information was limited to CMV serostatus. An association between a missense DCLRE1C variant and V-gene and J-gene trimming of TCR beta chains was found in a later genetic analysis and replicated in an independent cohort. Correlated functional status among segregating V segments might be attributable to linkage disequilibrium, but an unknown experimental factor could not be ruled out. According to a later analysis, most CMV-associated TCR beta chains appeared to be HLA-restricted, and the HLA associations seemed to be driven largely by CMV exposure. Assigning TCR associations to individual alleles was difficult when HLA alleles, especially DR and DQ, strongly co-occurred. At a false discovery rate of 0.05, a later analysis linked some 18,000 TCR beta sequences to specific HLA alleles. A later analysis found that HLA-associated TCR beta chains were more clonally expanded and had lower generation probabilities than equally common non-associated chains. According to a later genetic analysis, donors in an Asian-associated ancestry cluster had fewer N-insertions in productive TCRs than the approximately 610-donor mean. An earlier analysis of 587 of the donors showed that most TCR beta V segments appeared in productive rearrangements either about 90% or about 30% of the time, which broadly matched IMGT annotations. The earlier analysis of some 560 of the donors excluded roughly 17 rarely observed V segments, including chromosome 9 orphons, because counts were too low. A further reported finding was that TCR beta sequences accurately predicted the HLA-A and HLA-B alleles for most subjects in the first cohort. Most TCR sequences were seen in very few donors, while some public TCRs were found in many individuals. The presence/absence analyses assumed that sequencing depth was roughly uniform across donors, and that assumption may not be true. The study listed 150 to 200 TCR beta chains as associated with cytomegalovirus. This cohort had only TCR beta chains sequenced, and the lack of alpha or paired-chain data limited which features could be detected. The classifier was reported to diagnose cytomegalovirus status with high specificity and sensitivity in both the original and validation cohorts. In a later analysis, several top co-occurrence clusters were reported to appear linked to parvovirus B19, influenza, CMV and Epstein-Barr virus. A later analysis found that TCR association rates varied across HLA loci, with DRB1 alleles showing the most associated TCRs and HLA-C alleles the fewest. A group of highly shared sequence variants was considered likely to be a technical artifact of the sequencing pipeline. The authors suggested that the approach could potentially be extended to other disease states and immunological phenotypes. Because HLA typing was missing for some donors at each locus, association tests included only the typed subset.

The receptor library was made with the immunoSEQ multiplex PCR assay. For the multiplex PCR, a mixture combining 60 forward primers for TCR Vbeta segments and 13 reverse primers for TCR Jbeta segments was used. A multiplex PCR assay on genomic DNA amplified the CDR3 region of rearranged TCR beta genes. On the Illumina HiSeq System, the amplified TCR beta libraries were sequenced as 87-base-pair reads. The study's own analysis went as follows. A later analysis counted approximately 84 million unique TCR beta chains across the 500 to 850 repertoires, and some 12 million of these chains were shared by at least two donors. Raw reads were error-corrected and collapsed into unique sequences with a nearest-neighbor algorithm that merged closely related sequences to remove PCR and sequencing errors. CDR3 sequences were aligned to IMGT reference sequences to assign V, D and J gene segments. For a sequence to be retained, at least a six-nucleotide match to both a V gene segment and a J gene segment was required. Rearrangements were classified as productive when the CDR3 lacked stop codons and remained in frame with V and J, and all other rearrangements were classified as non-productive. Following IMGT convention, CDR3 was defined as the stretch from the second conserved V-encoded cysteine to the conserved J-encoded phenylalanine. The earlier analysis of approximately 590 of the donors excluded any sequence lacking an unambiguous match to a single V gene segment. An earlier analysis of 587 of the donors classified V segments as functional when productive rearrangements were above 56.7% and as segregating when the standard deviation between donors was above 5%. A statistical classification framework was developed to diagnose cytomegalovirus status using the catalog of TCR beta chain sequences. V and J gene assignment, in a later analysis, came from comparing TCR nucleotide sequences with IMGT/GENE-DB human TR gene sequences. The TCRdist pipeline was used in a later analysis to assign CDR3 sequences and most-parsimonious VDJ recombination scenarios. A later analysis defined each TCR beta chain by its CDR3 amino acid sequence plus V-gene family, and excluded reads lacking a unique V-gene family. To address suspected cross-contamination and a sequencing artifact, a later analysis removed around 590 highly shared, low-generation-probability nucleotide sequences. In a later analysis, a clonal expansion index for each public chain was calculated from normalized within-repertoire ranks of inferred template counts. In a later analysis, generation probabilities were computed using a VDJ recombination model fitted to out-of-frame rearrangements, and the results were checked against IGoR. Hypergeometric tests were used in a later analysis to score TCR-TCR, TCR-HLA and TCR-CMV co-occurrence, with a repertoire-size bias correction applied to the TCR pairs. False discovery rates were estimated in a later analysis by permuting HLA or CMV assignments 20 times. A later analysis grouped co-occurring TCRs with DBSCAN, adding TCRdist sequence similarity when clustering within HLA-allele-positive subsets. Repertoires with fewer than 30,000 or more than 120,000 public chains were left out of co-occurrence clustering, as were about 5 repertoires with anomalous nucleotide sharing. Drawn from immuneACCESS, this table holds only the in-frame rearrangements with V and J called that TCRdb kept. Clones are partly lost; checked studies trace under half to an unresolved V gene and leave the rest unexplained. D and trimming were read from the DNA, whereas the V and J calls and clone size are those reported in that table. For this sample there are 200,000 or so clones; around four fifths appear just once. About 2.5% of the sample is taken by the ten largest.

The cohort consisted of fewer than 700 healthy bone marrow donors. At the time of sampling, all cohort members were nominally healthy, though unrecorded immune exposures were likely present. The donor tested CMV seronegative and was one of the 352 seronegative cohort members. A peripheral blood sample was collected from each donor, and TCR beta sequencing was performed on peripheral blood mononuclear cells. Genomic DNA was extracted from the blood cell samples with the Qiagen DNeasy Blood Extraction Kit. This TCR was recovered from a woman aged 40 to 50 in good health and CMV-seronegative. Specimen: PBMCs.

For the CDR3, the sequence is CASSPPPGEETQYF. The DNA sequence is given as TGTGCCAGCAGTCCCCCCCCCGGGGAAGAGACCCAGTACTTC. The sequence is built from TRBV28 and TRBJ2-5, with TRBD2 perhaps the D gene, on 5 matching bases. The CDR1 and CDR2 encoded by the germline V gene are MDHEN and SYDVKM. Trimming takes 5 bases from V and 3 bases from J, and the germline ends sit 13 bases apart. From cysteine to phenylalanine, the CDR3 is 14 amino acids long. The entry retains the CDR3 DNA only, 42 bases that are in frame from base 1.